This T cell receptor (beta chain) was captured by sequencing in a study of shared clonotypes between healthy human individuals. General observations from the study: Measured sharing among donors was expected to vary with sequencing depth. Clonotypes which were not shared had lower generation probabilities than clonotypes that all four donors shared.

V lost 7 bases and J lost 4, with 14 bases in between. The germline gives CDR1 SEHNR, CDR2 FQNEAQ (reference sequence). The CDR3 extends over 14 amino acids. In the case of this clone: Its antigen is as yet unknown.

The assay was immunoSEQ multiplex PCR, and TCRdb's table has in-frame clones only and misses some. The sample lists roughly 2,300,000 clones; under 95% were seen once. The sequence derives from a man between 18 and 35 years old in good health. Some clones in this sample may be carry-over from other donors' samples. The specimen sequenced was naive CD4+ T cells from PBMCs. Regarding subset: CD45RA+ positively selected. This chain connects TRBV7-9 to TRBJ2-1; tentatively, D is TRBD2 (6 bases). The CDR3 here is CASTGGRGYNEQFF. The DNA of the CDR3 is TGTGCCAGCACCGGGGGAAGAGGGTACAATGAGCAGTTCTTC.